This T cell receptor (beta chain) came from a study of PD-1 blockade in classical Hodgkin lymphoma. The study, taken as a whole, reports: Relapsed/refractory patients reportedly had lower baseline diversity than newly diagnosed patients. Sources of repertoire differences remain undefined, possibly disease activity or prior therapy.

The time point was: newly diagnosed, previously untreated cHL patient sample. Comparison samples consisted of PBMCs from newly diagnosed, untreated classical Hodgkin lymphoma. Note on this clone: Its antigen remains unknown.

Germline V gene lookup returns CDR1 SGHVS and CDR2 FNYEAQ. The J segment lost 13 bases and the V segment lost 1 base, leaving 17 bases of the junction unmatched. The CDR3 covers 18 residues. The assay was immunoSEQ multiplex PCR, and TCRdb's table has in-frame clones only and misses some. The sample holds tens of thousands of clones, approximately 91% seen once. Sample: peripheral blood mononuclear cells (PBMCs). The sequence was collected from a human donor with classical Hodgkin lymphoma. The chain carries TRBV7-6 and TRBJ2-1; TRBD2 aligns across 12 bases. As DNA, the CDR3 is TGTGCCAGCAGCTTAGTAGGGGCGGGGACTAGCGGGTCAGGGGCACAGTTCTTC. Its translation is CASSLVGAGTSGSGAQFF.